This T cell receptor beta chain was found in a study of blood T cells in healthy people across ages. Germline CDR1 and CDR2: SGHTA and FQGTGA. This CDR3 spans 13 amino acids. A second PCR, run for roughly 7 to 12 cycles, used a sample-barcoded 5' primer plus a J-beta primer mix. Every molecule of cDNA carried a tag from a template-switch adaptor with 12 random nucleotides. TCRdb called the 5' RACE reads again in MiXCR, with one record for every CDR3 protein. The sample yields about 1 million distinct CDR3 sequences, approximately 25% seen once. The same data also went into a second study, on T cells of mothers and their children. Turning to that study: Each mother gave over 8 million TCR beta CDR3 reads; each child, roughly 3.1 million. Versus unrelated pairs, overlap was slightly higher in related mother-child pairs, without reaching significance.

The receptor was isolated from a girl aged 2 to 9 in good health. The sample was blood. V is TRBV7-3 and J is TRBJ2-5; D remains unclear. The J call may be mistaken, given a closer DNA end match to TRBJ2-1. The CDR3 DNA reads as TGTGCCAGCAGCTTAATACCCGACAATGAGCAGTTCTTC. Amino acids: CASSLIPDNEQFF.